This passage covers 5 T cell receptor beta chains from one sample sequenced in a study of cytomegalovirus exposure and HLA in healthy donors. The PCR had 60 Vbeta and 13 Jbeta primers. The table came from immunoSEQ multiplex PCR; TCRdb's copy has only in-frame clones and leaves some out. This table has approximately 150,000 clones, more than 60% appearing once. What was sequenced was PBMCs. Receptors originate from a woman aged 55-69 years in good health and CMV-seronegative.

This clone showed up just a few times. The rearrangement links TRBV7-9 to TRBJ2-7, with D unclear. There are 14 residues in the CDR3. Germline V gene sequence: CDR1 SEHNR, CDR2 FQNEAQ (reference sequence). The V end was cut by 5 bases, the J end by 2 bases, with 13 bases between. The CDR3 nucleotides read TGTGCCAGCAGCCCAGAACGGCAGGCCTACGAGCAGTACTTC. It yields the protein CASSPERQAYEQYF.

This sequence joins TRBV5-1 and TRBJ2-5; tentatively, D is TRBD2 (6 bases). The J call may not be correct, given that the DNA end is closer to TRBJ2-7. Germline values: CDR1 SGHRS, CDR2 YFSETQ. The CDR3 consists of 15 residues. The CDR3 bases are TGCGCCAGCAGGGGCGGGGTAGCGGAGTATTACGAGCAGTACTTC. The encoded protein is CASRGGVAEYYEQYF.

The rearrangement joins TRBV7-8 to TRBJ2-6; D is possibly TRBD2 (5 bases). The ends were cut back, 5 bases at V and 1 base at J, with 9 bases in the middle. The CDR3 is made up of 15 amino acids. Germline values: CDR1 SGHVS, CDR2 FQNEAQ. DNA of the CDR3: TGTGCCAGCAGCACAGAGGGTTCTGGGGCCAACGTCCTGACTTTC. As protein: CASSTEGSGANVLTF.

The V and J genes are TRBV19 and TRBJ1-6; maybe TRBD1 (5 bases). The germline V gene has CDR1 LNHDA and CDR2 SQIVND (reference sequence). The V and J ends lost 3 bases and 5 bases respectively, with 8 bases between them. The CDR3 covers 14 residues. This CDR3 reads CASSIGGNNSPLHF. The DNA for the CDR3 is TGTGCCAGTAGTATCGGGGGGAATAATTCACCCCTCCACTTT. The full variable domain, rest sourced from reference TRBV19 and TRBJ1-6, is DGGITQSPKYLFRKEGQNVTLSCEQNLNHDAMYWYRQDPGQGLRLIYYSQIVNDFQKGDIAEGYSVSREKKESFPLTVTSAQKNPTAFYLCASSIGGNNSPLHFGNGTRLTVT.

The chain has TRBV18 and TRBJ2-2; TRBD1 matches 7 bases. Looked up from germline, CDR1 is KGHSH and CDR2 is LQKENI. Losses at the gene ends were 3 bases for V and 4 bases for J; bases not matched to a gene: 5. This CDR3 is 15 amino acids long. CDR3 sequence (DNA): TGTGCCAGCTCACCGGGACAGAAAGTCACCGGGGAGCTGTTTTTT. This encodes CASSPGQKVTGELFF.